Each of the 23 T cell receptor beta chains below was sequenced from the same sample in a study of lymphopenia after photon versus proton radiotherapy. The protocol was immunoSEQ multiplex PCR, while the TCRdb copy is restricted to in-frame clones and leaves out a portion. The sample comprises 65,000 to 70,000 clones, approximately 91% of which are singletons, and approximately 2.9% rests with the top ten. The sequencing used peripheral blood, collected from a patient treated with photon-based radiotherapy. The origin of the receptors is a woman in her 70s with pancreatic cancer.

This clone was recorded once. V gene TRBV7-2 combines with J gene TRBJ2-1; a weak D match, TRBD2 (5 bases). Trimming left V 0 bases short and J 10 bases short, with 19 bases between. Germline lookup yields CDR1 SGHTA and CDR2 FQGNSA. The CDR3 totals 16 residues. Here the CDR3 DNA reads TGTGCCAGCAGCTTAGCTTCTCGGCCAGCGGTGGTGGAGCAGTTCTTC. Amino acids: CASSLASRPAVVEQFF.

The rearrangement links TRBV21-1 to TRBJ2-7; TRBD1, the D gene given by the table, was not confirmed from the DNA. TRBV21-1 is labeled a pseudogene. The CDR3 runs 18 residues. The CDR3 spells CASSKGWPGTAGGDEQYF. The CDR3 bases are TGTGCCAGCAGCAAAGGTTGGCCGGGGACAGCCGGAGGAGACGAGCAGTACTTC.

The CDR3 sequence is CASSQDPLTSGTNIQYF. Here the CDR3 DNA reads TGCGCCAGCAGCCAAGATCCTCTGACTAGCGGGACAAACATTCAGTACTTC. The genes are TRBV4-3 and TRBJ2-4, with 11 bases identical to TRBD2. J gave up 6 bases and V 0 bases, and 7 bases lay outside the gene matches. CDR1 and CDR2 from the germline V gene are LGHNA and YSLEER. The CDR3 has 17 amino acids.

The rearrangement links TRBV19 to TRBJ2-3; D gene unclear. Germline V gene data show CDR1 as LNHDA and CDR2 as SQIVND (reference sequence). The CDR3 extends over 16 amino acids. Trimming removed 2 bases at V and 0 bases at J, with 12 bases between. The CDR3 bases are TGTGCCAGTAGTATAAGGTCCAGCGCTAGCACAGATACGCAGTATTTT. Translated: CASSIRSSASTDTQYF. The complete variable domain, with remaining parts taken from reference TRBV19 and TRBJ2-3, reads DGGITQSPKYLFRKEGQNVTLSCEQNLNHDAMYWYRQDPGQGLRLIYYSQIVNDFQKGDIAEGYSVSREKKESFPLTVTSAQKNPTAFYLCASSIRSSASTDTQYFGPGTRLTVL.

The chain employs TRBV29-1 and TRBJ2-5; the D gene is possibly TRBD2 (6 bases). The CDR3 spans 14 residues. From germline, CDR1 is SQVTM and CDR2 ANQGSEA. The V end lost 1 base, the J end lost 5 bases, and 14 bases lay between the germline ends. This chain's CDR3 is CSVEGWRGRETQYF. CDR3 DNA sequence: TGCAGCGTTGAAGGTTGGCGGGGAAGGGAGACCCAGTACTTC. Together with reference TRBV29-1 and TRBJ2-5, the CDR3 gives the full variable domain: SAVISQKPSRDICQRGTSLTIQCQVDSQVTMMFWYRQQPGQSLTLIATANQGSEATYESGFVIDKFPISRPNLTFSTLTVSNMSPEDSSIYLCSVEGWRGRETQYFGPGTRLLVL.

The chain has TRBV28 and TRBJ2-3; D is perhaps TRBD1 (5 bases). Germline CDR1 reads MDHEN; CDR2 reads SYDVKM. This CDR3 spans 14 amino acids. V dropped 2 bases and J dropped 8 bases, with 14 bases sitting between them. CDR3 residues: CASSLRGNPGTQYF. For the CDR3, the DNA is TGTGCCAGCAGTTTAAGGGGCAACCCAGGTACGCAGTATTTT.

The chain carries TRBV28 and TRBJ2-3; TRBD2 agrees at 8 bases. The germline gives CDR1 MDHEN, CDR2 SYDVKM. CDR3 length: 14 residues. V lost 6 bases, J lost 6 bases, and 8 bases stayed unmatched. DNA of the CDR3: TGTGCCAGCAGCATAGCGGGAATCGGCGATACGCAGTATTTT. Translation gives CASSIAGIGDTQYF.

This chain connects TRBV6-5 to TRBJ1-1; 8 bases agree with TRBD1. CDR3 size: 15 residues. Trimming cost V 6 bases and J 1 base; bases outside gene matches: 7. CDR1 is MNHEY, CDR2 SVGAGI, per germline. The CDR3: CASRPTGVRNTEAFF. The DNA of the CDR3 is TGTGCCAGCAGGCCGACAGGGGTGAGGAACACTGAAGCTTTCTTT.

J is TRBJ2-6 and V is TRBV4-1, with 11 bases fitting TRBD1. This CDR3 region has 19 residues. The ends lost 4 bases at V and 0 bases at J; junction bases unmatched: 8. Germline assignment: CDR1 MGHRA and CDR2 YSYEKL. The CDR3 nucleotides are TGCGCCAGCAGCCCGAGACGGGACAGGGGGAGCTCTGGGGCCAACGTCCTGACTTTC. Protein sequence: CASSPRRDRGSSGANVLTF.

This clone showed up just a few times. This chain connects TRBV25-1 to TRBJ2-1; D remains unclear. V gave up 3 bases and J gave up 0 bases, with 9 bases separating them. Germline V lookup: CDR1 MGHDK, CDR2 SYGVNS. CDR3 size: 15 residues. This CDR3 reads CASSDQDGSYNEQFF. CDR3 nucleotides: TGTGCCAGCAGTGATCAGGACGGCTCCTACAATGAGCAGTTCTTC.

The CDR3 DNA sequence: TGCGCCAGCAGCCCGGGAAGGACAGGGGGGCCCGGGGAGCTGTTTTTT. Translating it yields CASSPGRTGGPGELFF. This chain uses TRBV5-1 with TRBJ2-2, with 10 bases that match TRBD1. Germline V CDR1 and CDR2: SGHRS, YFSETQ. After removal of 4 bases from V and 6 bases from J, the junction contained 9 bases not matched to a gene. This CDR3 contains 16 residues.

The V and J genes are TRBV4-3 and TRBJ2-2; tentatively, D is TRBD1 (6 bases). Deletions cut 2 bases from V and 1 base from J, with 11 bases between. CDR1 and CDR2 (germline): LGHNA, YSLEER. This CDR3 contains 16 residues. The CDR3: CASSQKGHQNTGELFF. CDR3 nucleotides: TGCGCCAGCAGCCAAAAGGGACATCAGAACACCGGGGAGCTGTTTTTT.

The chain recombines TRBV5-1 with TRBJ2-6; D is unclear. CDR3 length equals 15 residues. Trimming cost V 4 bases and J 0 bases, with 8 bases left between them. Germline-derived CDR1 and CDR2 are SGHRS and YFSETQ. The CDR3 here is CASSPDGSGANVLTF. CDR3 DNA sequence: TGCGCCAGCAGCCCGGACGGCTCTGGGGCCAACGTCCTGACTTTC.

The V and J genes are TRBV5-1 and TRBJ2-5; TRBD1 matches 11 bases. Germline V gene data show CDR1 as SGHRS and CDR2 as YFSETQ. The CDR3 runs 16 residues. With V trimmed by 1 base and J by 1 base, 3 bases remained unmatched. CDR3 DNA sequence: TGCGCCAGCAGCTTGCAGGGGACAGGGGGCCAAGAGACCCAGTACTTC. Protein sequence: CASSLQGTGGQETQYF.

This clone ranks as medium-sized. V is TRBV19 and J is TRBJ2-2; D gene ambiguous. V was clipped by 2 bases and J by 6 bases, with 13 bases between them. The CDR3 length is 15 residues. Looked up from germline, CDR1 is LNHDA and CDR2 is SQIVND (reference sequence). The CDR3 DNA follows: TGTGCCAGTAGTATAAAAGTAGGGCACCCCGGGGAGCTGTTTTTT. Translation: CASSIKVGHPGELFF. The full variable domain, completed using reference TRBV19 and TRBJ2-2, is DGGITQSPKYLFRKEGQNVTLSCEQNLNHDAMYWYRQDPGQGLRLIYYSQIVNDFQKGDIAEGYSVSREKKESFPLTVTSAQKNPTAFYLCASSIKVGHPGELFFGEGSRLTVL.

The rearrangement joins TRBV7-2 to TRBJ2-3, with D hard to call. Trimming cost V 2 bases and J 7 bases, with 10 bases left between them. Germline V CDR1 and CDR2: SGHTA, FQGNSA. This CDR3 region has 13 residues. CDR3 residues: CASSLSTQNTQYF. The CDR3 nucleotides are TGTGCCAGCAGCTTAAGCACACAAAATACGCAGTATTTT.

The rearrangement uses TRBV5-1 and TRBJ2-5, with TRBD1 identical over 9 bases. V lost 5 bases, J lost 3 bases, and 8 bases stayed unmatched. From germline, CDR1 is SGHRS and CDR2 YFSETQ. The CDR3 runs 15 residues. This CDR3 is CASRDGTGKEETQYF. The CDR3 DNA is TGCGCCAGCAGGGATGGGACAGGGAAGGAAGAGACCCAGTACTTC.

Notes on this clone: The identical CDR3 is also encoded by other nucleotide sequences in the sample. CDR3 protein: CASSQTGISSGNTIYF. CDR3 DNA: TGTGCCAGCAGCCAAACCGGGATCAGCTCTGGAAACACCATATATTTT. The chain uses TRBV4-2 and TRBJ1-3, with D uncertain. The CDR3 loop spans 16 amino acids. With 2 bases removed from V and 0 bases from J, the gap between germline ends came to 11 bases. Germline CDR1 reads LGHNA; CDR2 reads YNFKEQ.

V is TRBV5-8 and J is TRBJ2-2, with 9 bases aligning to TRBD1. With 0 bases clipped from V and 6 bases from J, the junction kept 6 bases outside the gene matches. The germline V gene has CDR1 SGHTS and CDR2 YDEGEE. This CDR3 region has 16 residues. The CDR3: CASSLGDRGIPGELFF. DNA of the CDR3: TGTGCCAGCAGCTTGGGAGACAGGGGGATTCCCGGGGAGCTGTTTTTT. Complete variable domain (other parts from reference TRBV5-8 and TRBJ2-2): EAGVTQSPTHLIKTRGQQATLRCSPISGHTSVYWYQQALGLGLQFLLWYDEGEERNRGNFPPRFSGRQFPNYSSELNVNALELEDSALYLCASSLGDRGIPGELFFGEGSRLTVL.

The chain couples TRBV5-4 to TRBJ2-2; no definite D call. The CDR3 loop spans 15 amino acids. Germline V gene data show CDR1 as SGHNT and CDR2 as YYREEE (reference sequence). The V end was cut by 0 bases, the J end by 1 base, with 7 bases between. The CDR3 DNA reads as TGTGCCAGCAGCTTGGCCGGATGGAACACCGGGGAGCTGTTTTTT. This sequence encodes CASSLAGWNTGELFF.

This clone showed up just a few times. V usage is TRBV29-1 and J usage is TRBJ2-2, with no clear D. There are 14 residues in the CDR3. Germline V gene sequence: CDR1 SQVTM, CDR2 ANQGSEA. Trimming took off 2 bases at V and 6 bases at J, with 13 bases between the two ends. The CDR3 nucleotides read TGCAGCGTTGAATTCGACGAACACCCCGGGGAGCTGTTTTTT. This translates into CSVEFDEHPGELFF.

The V call is TRBV6-1, the J call TRBJ2-5; no reliable D call. The CDR3 runs to 13 residues. The germline V and J ends were trimmed by 4 bases and 6 bases, with 12 bases remaining between them. Per the germline V gene, CDR1 is MNHNS and CDR2 is SASEGT. The CDR3 coding sequence is TGTGCCAGCAGTGGTCGCTCAAGGCAGACCCAGTACTTC. Translated, it gives CASSGRSRQTQYF.

This chain uses TRBV28 with TRBJ1-4; D remains ambiguous. The CDR3 totals 14 residues. Trimming took 3 bases from V and 3 from J, leaving 8 bases between them. CDR1 and CDR2 (germline): MDHEN, SYDVKM. The CDR3 is CASSFGQSNEKLFF. The CDR3 bases are TGTGCCAGCAGTTTCGGCCAATCTAATGAAAAACTGTTTTTT.